The source of this T cell receptor beta chain is a study of OX40 agonist ivuxolimab in advanced cancers. Patients with autoimmune history or systemic immunosuppression were excluded. The CDR3 sequence is 15 residues long. The V gene's germline CDR1 is LNHDA and CDR2 SQIVND (reference sequence). V gave up 3 bases and J gave up 4 bases, with 13 bases separating them. Generated by immunoSEQ multiplex PCR, the TCRdb table keeps only in-frame clones and is missing some. The table records just over 90,000 clones, roughly 90% of them present only once. Only one count was recorded for this clone. This TCR was recovered from an adult with an advanced solid tumor such as melanoma, head and neck, liver or kidney cancer. The sequences come from CD4+ or CD8+ T cells sorted from blood, collected in a trial of the OX40 agonist ivuxolimab. The rearrangement uses TRBV19 and TRBJ2-4; D might be TRBD2 (6 bases). The CDR3 DNA reads TGTGCCAGTAGTATGGGGGGATTAGATAAAAACATTCAGTACTTC. It translates to CASSMGGLDKNIQYF.